These 12 T cell receptor beta chains share one sample of origin, sequenced in a study of blood T cell repertoires in COVID-19. Assay used: immunoSEQ multiplex PCR; TCRdb lists only in-frame clones, some missing. Of roughly 220,000 clones detected, around 84% appear once; the ten largest clones hold about 5.1%. The sequenced sample consisted of peripheral blood. These receptors originate from a woman aged 60-75 years who had recovered from COVID-19.

This clone has just a few counts. CDR3 amino acids: CASIPYRGNTEAFF. CDR3 sequence (DNA): TGTGCCAGCATCCCCTACCGTGGGAACACTGAAGCTTTCTTT. V is TRBV9 and J is TRBJ1-1; no definite D call. The ends were cut back, 6 bases at V and 1 base at J, with 13 bases in the middle. The CDR3 extends over 14 amino acids. Germline V gene lookup returns CDR1 SGDLS and CDR2 YYNGEE.

The V gene is TRBV13, the J gene TRBJ1-1; the D gene is possibly TRBD1 (6 bases). The germline V gene encodes CDR1 PRHDT and CDR2 FYEKMQ (reference sequence). The CDR3 has 14 residues. V was pared by 4 bases and J by 0 bases, with 9 bases between. The CDR3 spells CASSSGHLNTEAFF. CDR3 coding DNA: TGTGCCAGCAGCTCGGGACATTTGAACACTGAAGCTTTCTTT. The full variable domain, with the rest looked up from reference TRBV13 and TRBJ1-1, is AAGVIQSPRHLIKEKRETATLKCYPIPRHDTVYWYQQGPGQDPQFLISFYEKMQSDKGSIPDRFSAQQFSDYHSELNMSSLELGDSALYFCASSSGHLNTEAFFGQGTRLTVV.

The rearrangement uses TRBV4-1 and TRBJ1-2; 7 bases are shared with TRBD1. Germline V CDR1 and CDR2: MGHRA, YSYEKL. V trimming: 4 bases; J trimming: 4 bases; junction bases outside the gene matches: 6. This CDR3 region has 14 residues. This chain's CDR3 is CASSPEGAAYGYTF. The CDR3 DNA reads as TGCGCCAGCAGCCCGGAGGGGGCAGCCTATGGCTACACCTTC.

V and J are TRBV5-6 and TRBJ2-3; 11 bases match TRBD2. Germline CDR1 reads SGHDT; CDR2 reads YYEEEE. This CDR3 has 16 residues. The junction had 13 bases not matched to a gene; V was cut back by 4 bases and J by 9 bases. CDR3 in DNA: TGTGCCAGCAGCCCAGATAGCGGGGGGGCCTCCGGAACGCAGTATTTT. It yields the protein CASSPDSGGASGTQYF.

The V and J genes are TRBV5-6 and TRBJ1-4, with 7 bases matching TRBD1. Germline values: CDR1 SGHDT, CDR2 YYEEEE. The CDR3 is made up of 14 amino acids. The ends lost 3 bases at V and 7 bases at J; junction bases unmatched: 6. CDR3 residues: CASSSDRDGEKLFF. DNA of the CDR3: TGTGCCAGCAGCTCTGACAGGGATGGTGAAAAACTGTTTTTT.

This clone has only one observation. Other DNA sequences from this sample encode an identical CDR3 as well. The rearrangement uses TRBV19 and TRBJ1-5, with 7 positions matching TRBD1. CDR1 and CDR2 from the germline V gene are LNHDA and SQIVND (reference sequence). V trimming: 6 bases; J trimming: 5 bases; junction bases outside the gene matches: 4. The CDR3 consists of 13 residues. CDR3 in DNA: TGTGCCAGTAGCGGGACAGCCGATCAGCCCCAGCATTTT. It encodes CASSGTADQPQHF.

The rearrangement joins TRBV2 to TRBJ2-7; 8 bases map to TRBD1. The CDR3 loop spans 14 amino acids. V lost 8 bases to trimming and J lost 2 bases; unmatched junction nucleotides: 8. The germline CDR1 and CDR2 sequences are SNHLY and FYNNEI. The CDR3 loop is CASGGTGAPYEQYF. CDR3 in DNA: TGTGCCAGCGGGGGGACAGGAGCCCCCTACGAGCAGTACTTC.

The genes are TRBV7-2 and TRBJ2-7, with D tentatively TRBD1 (6 bases). Germline V CDR1 and CDR2: SGHTA, FQGNSA. V was shortened by 4 bases and J by 5 bases, with 9 bases between the two germline ends. The CDR3 is made up of 12 amino acids. CDR3 bases: TGTGCCAGCAGCTACAGGGTCGACGAGCAGTACTTC. This gives the protein CASSYRVDEQYF.

Worth noting for this clone: At one end the junction does not follow the germline gene, possibly because of a read error. The chain links TRBV7-7 to TRBJ2-7; TRBD1 aligns across 7 bases. CDR1 SSHAT and CDR2 FNYEAQ come from the germline V gene (reference sequence). The CDR3 is made up of 15 amino acids. This chain's CDR3 is CASSFYQDRCYEQYF. The DNA for the CDR3 is TGTGCTAGCAGCTTCTACCAGGACAGGTGCTACGAGCAGTACTTC.

V is TRBV7-9 and J is TRBJ2-7; TRBD1 might be the D (5 bases). CDR3 length: 15 amino acids. CDR1 SEHNR and CDR2 FQNEAQ come from the germline V gene (reference sequence). Trimming took 5 bases from V and 2 from J, leaving 16 bases between them. Here the CDR3 DNA reads TGTGCCAGCAGCCCCGGACACAACCCCACCTACGAGCAGTACTTC. The encoded protein is CASSPGHNPTYEQYF.

About this clone: The same CDR3 can be traced to other DNA sequences in this sample. V is TRBV5-1 and J is TRBJ1-2; no firm D call. Germline assignment: CDR1 SGHRS and CDR2 YFSETQ. This CDR3 is built from 13 residues. The germline V and J ends were trimmed by 0 bases and 0 bases, with 3 bases remaining between them. CDR3 DNA: TGCGCCAGCAGCTTGGGCGCTAACTATGGCTACACCTTC. Its translation: CASSLGANYGYTF.

This rearrangement joins TRBV5-1 to TRBJ2-5; the match to TRBD2 covers 9 bases. Unmatched junction bases numbered 6, after V lost 7 bases and J lost 2 bases. This CDR3 has 14 amino acids. Germline-derived CDR1 and CDR2 are SGHRS and YFSETQ. CDR3 in amino acids: CASRQRGEQETQYF. The DNA of the CDR3 is TGCGCCAGCCGCCAGCGGGGGGAACAAGAGACCCAGTACTTC.